This T cell receptor (beta chain) was captured by sequencing in a study of OX40 agonist ivuxolimab in advanced cancers. Study-wide context: The diagnoses of dose-escalation patients were hepatocellular carcinoma, melanoma, renal cell or head and neck cancer. Whole-study findings and limits: Those patients achieving a partial response at 0.1-3.0 mg/kg showed among the lowest clonal expansion.

Sequenced by immunoSEQ multiplex PCR; TCRdb stores in-frame clones only, minus some. The repertoire holds about 77,000 clones, with roughly 91% as singletons. The germline V gene has CDR1 SGHTS and CDR2 YDEGEE. Trimming removed 2 bases from V and 5 bases from J; junction bases left unmatched: 9. The CDR3 has 15 residues. Comment on this clone: Its antigen is undetermined.

This clonotype was sampled from an adult with an advanced solid tumor such as melanoma, head and neck, liver or kidney cancer. The V call is TRBV5-8, the J call TRBJ2-7; TRBD1 matches 8 bases. The sample in question was CD4+ or CD8+ T cells sorted from blood, obtained in a trial of the OX40 agonist ivuxolimab. The CDR3 loop reads CASSFIRTGRHEQYF. CDR3 coding DNA: TGTGCCAGCAGCTTTATCCGGACAGGGCGTCACGAGCAGTACTTC. The entire variable domain, with the rest obtained from reference TRBV5-8 and TRBJ2-7, is as follows: EAGVTQSPTHLIKTRGQQATLRCSPISGHTSVYWYQQALGLGLQFLLWYDEGEERNRGNFPPRFSGRQFPNYSSELNVNALELEDSALYLCASSFIRTGRHEQYFGPGTRLTVT.